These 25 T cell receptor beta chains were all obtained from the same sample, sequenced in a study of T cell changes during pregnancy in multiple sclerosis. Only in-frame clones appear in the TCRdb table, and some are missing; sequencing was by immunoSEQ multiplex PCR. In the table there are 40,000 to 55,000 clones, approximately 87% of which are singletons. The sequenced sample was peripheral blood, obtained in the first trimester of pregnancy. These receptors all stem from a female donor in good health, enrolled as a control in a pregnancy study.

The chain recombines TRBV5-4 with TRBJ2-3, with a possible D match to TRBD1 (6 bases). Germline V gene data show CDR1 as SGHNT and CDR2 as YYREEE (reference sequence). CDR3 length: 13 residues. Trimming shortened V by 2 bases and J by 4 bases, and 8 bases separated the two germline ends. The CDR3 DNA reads TGTGCCAGCAGCTTACAGGGCCCAGATACGCAGTATTTT. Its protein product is CASSLQGPDTQYF.

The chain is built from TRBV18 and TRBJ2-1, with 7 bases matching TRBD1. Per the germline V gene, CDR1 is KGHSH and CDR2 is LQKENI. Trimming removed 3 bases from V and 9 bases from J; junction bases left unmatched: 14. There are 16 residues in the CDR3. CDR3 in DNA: TGTGCCAGCTCACCCATCGAGGGGGCCGGCGCGGGTGAGCAGTTCTTC. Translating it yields CASSPIEGAGAGEQFF.

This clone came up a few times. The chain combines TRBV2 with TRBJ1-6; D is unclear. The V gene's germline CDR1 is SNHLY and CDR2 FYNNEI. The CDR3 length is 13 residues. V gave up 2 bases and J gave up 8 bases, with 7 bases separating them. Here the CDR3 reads CASSEIRDSPLHF. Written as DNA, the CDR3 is TGTGCCAGCAGTGAAATCCGAGATTCACCCCTCCACTTT.

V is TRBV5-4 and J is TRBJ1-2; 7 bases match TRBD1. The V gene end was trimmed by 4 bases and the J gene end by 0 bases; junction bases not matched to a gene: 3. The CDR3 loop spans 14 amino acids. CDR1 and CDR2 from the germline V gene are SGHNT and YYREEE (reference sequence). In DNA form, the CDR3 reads TGTGCCAGCAGCATAGACAGGGCTAACTATGGCTACACCTTC. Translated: CASSIDRANYGYTF.

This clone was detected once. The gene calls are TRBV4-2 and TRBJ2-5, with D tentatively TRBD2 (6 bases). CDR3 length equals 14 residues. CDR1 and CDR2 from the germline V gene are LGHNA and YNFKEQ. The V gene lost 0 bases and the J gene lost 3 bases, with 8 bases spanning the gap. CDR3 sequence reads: CASSQEGGEETQYF. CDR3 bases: TGTGCCAGCAGCCAAGAGGGCGGGGAAGAGACCCAGTACTTC.

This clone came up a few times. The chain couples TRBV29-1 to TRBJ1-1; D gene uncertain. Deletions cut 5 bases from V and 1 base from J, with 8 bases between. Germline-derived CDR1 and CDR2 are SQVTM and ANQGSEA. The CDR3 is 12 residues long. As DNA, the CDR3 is TGCAGCGTTAAACAGAGGAACACTGAAGCTTTCTTT. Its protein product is CSVKQRNTEAFF.

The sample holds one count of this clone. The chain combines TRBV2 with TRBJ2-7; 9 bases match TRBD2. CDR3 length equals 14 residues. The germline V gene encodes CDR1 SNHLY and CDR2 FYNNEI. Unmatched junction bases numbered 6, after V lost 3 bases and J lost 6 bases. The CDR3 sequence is CASSDGGRGREQYF. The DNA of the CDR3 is TGTGCCAGCAGTGATGGCGGGAGGGGTCGCGAGCAGTACTTC. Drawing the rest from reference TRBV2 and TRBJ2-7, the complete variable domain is EPEVTQTPSHQVTQMGQEVILRCVPISNHLYFYWYRQILGQKVEFLVSFYNNEISEKSEIFDDQFSVERPDGSNFTLKIRSTKLEDSAMYFCASSDGGRGREQYFGPGTRLTVT.

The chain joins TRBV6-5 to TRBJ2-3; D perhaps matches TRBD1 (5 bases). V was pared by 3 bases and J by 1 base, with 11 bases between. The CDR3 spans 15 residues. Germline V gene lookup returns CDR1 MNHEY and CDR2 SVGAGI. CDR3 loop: CASSYTETGTDTQYF. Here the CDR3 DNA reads TGTGCCAGCAGTTATACGGAGACAGGCACAGATACGCAGTATTTT.

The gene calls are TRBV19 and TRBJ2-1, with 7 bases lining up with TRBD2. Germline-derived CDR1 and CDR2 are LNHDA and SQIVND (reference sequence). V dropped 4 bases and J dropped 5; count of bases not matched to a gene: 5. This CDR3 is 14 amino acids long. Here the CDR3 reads CASSKSGTNNEQFF. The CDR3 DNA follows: TGTGCCAGTAGTAAGTCCGGGACTAACAATGAGCAGTTCTTC.

CDR3 coding DNA: TGTGCCAGCTCACCCATGGTCGAGGAGCAGTTCTTC. It specifies CASSPMVEEQFF. V usage is TRBV18 and J usage is TRBJ2-1; D uncertain. V was clipped by 3 bases and J by 10 bases, with 10 bases between them. The germline V gene encodes CDR1 KGHSH and CDR2 LQKENI. The CDR3 covers 12 residues.

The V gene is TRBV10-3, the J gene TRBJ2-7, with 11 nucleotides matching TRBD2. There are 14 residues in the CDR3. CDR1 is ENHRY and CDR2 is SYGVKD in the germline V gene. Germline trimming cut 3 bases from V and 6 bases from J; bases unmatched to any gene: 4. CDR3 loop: CAISDTLAGVEQYF. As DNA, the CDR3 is TGTGCCATCAGTGACACACTAGCGGGGGTCGAGCAGTACTTC.

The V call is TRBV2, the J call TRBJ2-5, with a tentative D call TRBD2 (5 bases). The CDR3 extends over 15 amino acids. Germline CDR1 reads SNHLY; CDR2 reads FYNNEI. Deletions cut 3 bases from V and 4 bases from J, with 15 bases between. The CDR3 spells CASSELAGTLETQYF. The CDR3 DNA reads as TGTGCCAGCAGTGAGCTAGCCGGTACCCTAGAGACCCAGTACTTC.

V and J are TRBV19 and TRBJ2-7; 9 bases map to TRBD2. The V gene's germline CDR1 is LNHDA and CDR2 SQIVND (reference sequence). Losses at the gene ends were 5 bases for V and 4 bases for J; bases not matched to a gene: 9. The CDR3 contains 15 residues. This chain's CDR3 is CASSPTSGSEYEQYF. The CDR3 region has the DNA TGTGCCAGTAGTCCGACTAGCGGTTCGGAATACGAGCAGTACTTC.

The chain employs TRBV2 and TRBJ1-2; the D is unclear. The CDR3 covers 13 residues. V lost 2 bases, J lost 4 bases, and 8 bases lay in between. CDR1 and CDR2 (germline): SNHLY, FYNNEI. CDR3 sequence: CASSENGAYGYTF. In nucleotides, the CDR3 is TGTGCCAGCAGTGAAAACGGAGCCTATGGCTACACCTTC.

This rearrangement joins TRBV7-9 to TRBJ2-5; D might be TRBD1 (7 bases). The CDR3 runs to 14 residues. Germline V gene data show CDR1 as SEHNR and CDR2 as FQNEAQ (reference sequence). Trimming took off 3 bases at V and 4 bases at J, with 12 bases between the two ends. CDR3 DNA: TGTGCCAGCAGCTTCGGGGGACAGAGAGAGACCCAGTACTTC. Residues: CASSFGGQRETQYF.

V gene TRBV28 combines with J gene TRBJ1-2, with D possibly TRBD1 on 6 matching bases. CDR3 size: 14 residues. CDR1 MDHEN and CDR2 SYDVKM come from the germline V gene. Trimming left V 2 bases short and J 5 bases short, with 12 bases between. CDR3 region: CASSLAGALYGYTF. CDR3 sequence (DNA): TGTGCCAGCAGTTTAGCAGGGGCCCTTTATGGCTACACCTTC.

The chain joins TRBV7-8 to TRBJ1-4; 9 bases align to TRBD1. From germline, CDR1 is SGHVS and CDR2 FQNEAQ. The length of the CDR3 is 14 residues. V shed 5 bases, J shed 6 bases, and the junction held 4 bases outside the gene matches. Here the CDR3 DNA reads TGTGCCAGCAGCACGACAGGGGGGGATGAAAAACTGTTTTTT. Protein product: CASSTTGGDEKLFF.

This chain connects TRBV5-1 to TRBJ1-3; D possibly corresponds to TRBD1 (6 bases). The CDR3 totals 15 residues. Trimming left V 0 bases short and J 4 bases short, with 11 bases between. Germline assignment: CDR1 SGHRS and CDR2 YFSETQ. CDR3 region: CASSLEGQKGNTIYF. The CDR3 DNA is TGCGCCAGCAGCTTGGAAGGACAGAAAGGAAACACCATATATTTT.

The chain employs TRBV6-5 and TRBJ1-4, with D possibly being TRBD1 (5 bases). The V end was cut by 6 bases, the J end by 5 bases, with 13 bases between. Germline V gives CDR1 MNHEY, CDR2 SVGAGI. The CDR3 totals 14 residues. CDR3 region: CASRPGRVNEKLFF. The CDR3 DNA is TGTGCCAGCAGGCCAGGGAGGGTGAATGAAAAACTGTTTTTT.

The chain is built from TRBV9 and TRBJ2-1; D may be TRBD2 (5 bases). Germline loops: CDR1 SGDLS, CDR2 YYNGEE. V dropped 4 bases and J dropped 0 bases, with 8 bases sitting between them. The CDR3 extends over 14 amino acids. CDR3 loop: CASSIRGSYNEQFF. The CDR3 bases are TGTGCCAGCAGCATACGGGGCTCCTACAATGAGCAGTTCTTC.

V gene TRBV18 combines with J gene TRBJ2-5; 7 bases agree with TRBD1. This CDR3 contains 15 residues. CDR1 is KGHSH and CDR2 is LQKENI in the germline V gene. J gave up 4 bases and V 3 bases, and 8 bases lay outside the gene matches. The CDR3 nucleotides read TGTGCCAGCTCACCCCCCGGGGCAGGGGGAGAGACCCAGTACTTC. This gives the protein CASSPPGAGGETQYF.

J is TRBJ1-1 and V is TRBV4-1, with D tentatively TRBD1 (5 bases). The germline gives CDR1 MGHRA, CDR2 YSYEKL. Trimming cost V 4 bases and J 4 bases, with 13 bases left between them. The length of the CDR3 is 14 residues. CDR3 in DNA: TGCGCCAGCAGCCTTGACCGGGGGGGCACTGAAGCTTTCTTT. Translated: CASSLDRGGTEAFF.

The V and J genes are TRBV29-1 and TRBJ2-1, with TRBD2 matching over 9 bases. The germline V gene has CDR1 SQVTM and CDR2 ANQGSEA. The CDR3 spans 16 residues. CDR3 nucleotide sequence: TGCAGTACTTGGGGCCTAGAGCGGGGGGCTAGGAATGAGCAGTTCTTC. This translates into CSTWGLERGARNEQFF.

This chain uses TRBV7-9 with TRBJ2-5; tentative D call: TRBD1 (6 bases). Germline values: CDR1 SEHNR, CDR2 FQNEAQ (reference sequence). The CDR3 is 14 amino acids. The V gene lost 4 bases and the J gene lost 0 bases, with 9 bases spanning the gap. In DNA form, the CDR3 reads TGTGCCAGCAGCTCAGGACAGTACCAAGAGACCCAGTACTTC. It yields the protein CASSSGQYQETQYF.

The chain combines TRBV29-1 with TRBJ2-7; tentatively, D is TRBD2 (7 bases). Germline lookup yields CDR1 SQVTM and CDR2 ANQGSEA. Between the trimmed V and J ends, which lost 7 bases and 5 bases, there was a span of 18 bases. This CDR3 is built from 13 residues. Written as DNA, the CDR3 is TGCAGCGGAGGGGGGGGAGAAAGGAACGAGCAGTACTTC. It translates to CSGGGGERNEQYF.